This entry is about one T cell receptor (beta chain). The target antigen is unknown. This entry comes from a study of siplizumab effects on memory and regulatory T cells. Whole-study context: Investigators ran mixed lymphocyte reactions in pairs, testing siplizumab at roughly 1 ug/mL against no drug. Overall study findings and caveats: Unstimulated naive T cells seemed to show more diversity than memory cells did, and they also seemed to be among the major contributors to the alloresponse. Confirmatory evidence of suppressive function in proliferating siplizumab-culture Tregs was not obtained.

V lost 1 base to trimming and J lost 0 bases, with 20 bases between them. Germline assignment: CDR1 SGHRS and CDR2 YFSETQ. The CDR3 is made up of 20 amino acids. Mixed lymphocyte reaction cells underwent roughly six days of coculture at 37°C. Responder PBMCs received a CFSE label and stimulator PBMCs a Violet Dye label, and the cells were mixed 1:1. Data came from immunoSEQ multiplex PCR; TCRdb stores just in-frame clones and leaves some out. The repertoire consists of approximately 14,000 clones, with around 40% occurring once and the leading ten covering about 8.3%. What was sequenced was CFSE-low (dividing) CD4+ T cells sorted from an allogeneic mixed lymphocyte reaction. The chain is built from TRBV5-1 and TRBJ2-6; D may correspond to TRBD1 or TRBD2 (5 bases each). This TCR was sampled from a human donor in good health; the cells came from an allogeneic mixed lymphocyte reaction. Some clones in this sample may be carry-over from other donors' samples. CDR3 DNA: TGCGCCAGCAGCTTGCGATCTACCGGGACGGGCGACTCTGGGGCCAACGTCCTGACTTTC. Translated, it gives CASSLRSTGTGDSGANVLTF. Supplemented by reference TRBV5-1 and TRBJ2-6, the full variable domain reads KAGVTQTPRYLIKTRGQQVTLSCSPISGHRSVSWYQQTPGQGLQFLFEYFSETQRNKGNFPGRFSGRQFSNSRSEMNVSTLELGDSALYLCASSLRSTGTGDSGANVLTFGAGSRLTVL.